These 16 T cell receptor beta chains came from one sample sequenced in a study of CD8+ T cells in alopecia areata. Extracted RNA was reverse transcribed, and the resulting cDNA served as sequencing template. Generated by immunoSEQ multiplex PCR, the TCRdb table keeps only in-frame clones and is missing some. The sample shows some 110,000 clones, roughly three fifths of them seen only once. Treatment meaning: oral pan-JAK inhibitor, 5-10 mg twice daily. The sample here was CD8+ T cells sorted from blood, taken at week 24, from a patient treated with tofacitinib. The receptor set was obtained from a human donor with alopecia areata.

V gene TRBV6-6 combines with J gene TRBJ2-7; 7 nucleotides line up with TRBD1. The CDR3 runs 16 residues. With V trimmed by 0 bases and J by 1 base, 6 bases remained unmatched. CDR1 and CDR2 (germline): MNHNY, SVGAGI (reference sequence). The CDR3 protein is CASSYSGTDFSYEQYF. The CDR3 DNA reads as TGTGCCAGCAGTTACTCGGGGACAGATTTTTCCTACGAGCAGTACTTC.

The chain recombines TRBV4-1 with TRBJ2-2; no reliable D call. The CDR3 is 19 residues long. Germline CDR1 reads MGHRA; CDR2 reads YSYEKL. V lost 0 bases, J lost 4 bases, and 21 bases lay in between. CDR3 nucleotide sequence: TGCGCCAGCAGCCAAGATTGCGGACGGGTAAGCCGTTGCACCGGGGAGCTGTTTTTT. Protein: CASSQDCGRVSRCTGELFF.

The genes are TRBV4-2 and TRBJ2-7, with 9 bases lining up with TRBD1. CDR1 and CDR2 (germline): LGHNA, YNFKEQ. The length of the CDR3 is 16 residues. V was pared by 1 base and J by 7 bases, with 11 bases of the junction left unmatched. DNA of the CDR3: TGTGCCAGCAGCCAAGTATTGGACAGGGGATGGAGGGAGCAGTACTTC. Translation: CASSQVLDRGWREQYF.

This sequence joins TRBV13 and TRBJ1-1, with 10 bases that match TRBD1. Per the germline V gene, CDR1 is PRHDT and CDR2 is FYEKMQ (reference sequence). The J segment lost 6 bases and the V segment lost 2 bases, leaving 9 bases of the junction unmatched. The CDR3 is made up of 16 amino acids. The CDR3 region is CASSLTDTGTGAEAFF. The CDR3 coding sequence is TGTGCCAGCAGCTTAACGGACACCGGGACAGGGGCTGAAGCTTTCTTT. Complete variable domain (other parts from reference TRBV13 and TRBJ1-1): AAGVIQSPRHLIKEKRETATLKCYPIPRHDTVYWYQQGPGQDPQFLISFYEKMQSDKGSIPDRFSAQQFSDYHSELNMSSLELGDSALYFCASSLTDTGTGAEAFFGQGTRLTVV.

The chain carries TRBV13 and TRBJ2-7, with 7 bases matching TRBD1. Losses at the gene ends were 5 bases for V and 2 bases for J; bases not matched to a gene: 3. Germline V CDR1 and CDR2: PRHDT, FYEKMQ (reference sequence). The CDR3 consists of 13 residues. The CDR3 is CASSHGTAYEQYF. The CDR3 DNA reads TGTGCCAGCAGCCACGGGACAGCCTACGAGCAGTACTTC. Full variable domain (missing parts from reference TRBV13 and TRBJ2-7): AAGVIQSPRHLIKEKRETATLKCYPIPRHDTVYWYQQGPGQDPQFLISFYEKMQSDKGSIPDRFSAQQFSDYHSELNMSSLELGDSALYFCASSHGTAYEQYFGPGTRLTVT.

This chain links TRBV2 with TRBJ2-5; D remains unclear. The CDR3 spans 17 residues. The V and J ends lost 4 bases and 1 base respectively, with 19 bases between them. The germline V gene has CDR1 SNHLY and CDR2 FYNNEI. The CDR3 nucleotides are TGTGCCAGCAGTGGGCCCCCGGGTTCTAGTATCCAAGAGACCCAGTACTTC. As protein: CASSGPPGSSIQETQYF.

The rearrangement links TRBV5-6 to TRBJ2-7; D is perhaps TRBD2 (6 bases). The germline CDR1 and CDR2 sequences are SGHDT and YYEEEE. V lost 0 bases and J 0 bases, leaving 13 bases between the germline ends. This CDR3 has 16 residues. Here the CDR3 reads CASSLGASGFSYEQYF. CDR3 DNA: TGTGCCAGCAGCTTGGGGGCGAGCGGGTTCTCCTACGAGCAGTACTTC.

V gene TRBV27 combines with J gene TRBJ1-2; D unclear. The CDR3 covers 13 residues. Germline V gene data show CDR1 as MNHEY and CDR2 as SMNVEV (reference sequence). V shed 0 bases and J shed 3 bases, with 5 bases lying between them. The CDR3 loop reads CASSLSPDYGYTF. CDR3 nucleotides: TGTGCCAGCAGTTTATCCCCGGACTATGGCTACACCTTC.

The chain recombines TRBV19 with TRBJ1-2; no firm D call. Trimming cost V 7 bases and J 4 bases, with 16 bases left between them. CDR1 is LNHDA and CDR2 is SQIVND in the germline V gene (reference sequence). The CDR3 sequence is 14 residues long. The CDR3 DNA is TGTGCCAGTACCGATCAGGCGCTTCCCTATGGCTACACCTTC. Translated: CASTDQALPYGYTF.

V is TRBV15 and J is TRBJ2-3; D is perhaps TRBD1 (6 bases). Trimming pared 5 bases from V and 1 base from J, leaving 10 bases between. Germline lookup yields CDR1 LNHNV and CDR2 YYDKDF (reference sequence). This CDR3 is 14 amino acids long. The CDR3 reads CATSEGVGTDTQYF. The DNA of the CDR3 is TGTGCCACCAGCGAGGGGGTAGGCACAGATACGCAGTATTTT.

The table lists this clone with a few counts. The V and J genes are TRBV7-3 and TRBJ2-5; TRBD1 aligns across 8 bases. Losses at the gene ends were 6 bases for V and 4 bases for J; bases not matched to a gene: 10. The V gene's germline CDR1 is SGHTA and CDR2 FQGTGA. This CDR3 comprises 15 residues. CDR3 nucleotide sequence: TGTGCCAGCAGTCCACGGACAGGGTGGGGAGAGACCCAGTACTTC. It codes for CASSPRTGWGETQYF. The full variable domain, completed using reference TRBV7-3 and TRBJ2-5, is GAGVSQTPSNKVTEKGKYVELRCDPISGHTALYWYRQSLGQGPEFLIYFQGTGAADDSGLPNDRFFAVRPEGSVSTLKIQRTERGDSAVYLCASSPRTGWGETQYFGPGTRLLVL.

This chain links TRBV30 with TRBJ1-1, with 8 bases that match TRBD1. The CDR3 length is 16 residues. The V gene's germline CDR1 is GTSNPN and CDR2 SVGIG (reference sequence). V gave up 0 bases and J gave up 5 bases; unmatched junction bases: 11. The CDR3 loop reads CAWSVDRVSAWTEAFF. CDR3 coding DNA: TGTGCCTGGAGTGTGGACAGGGTATCGGCATGGACTGAAGCTTTCTTT.

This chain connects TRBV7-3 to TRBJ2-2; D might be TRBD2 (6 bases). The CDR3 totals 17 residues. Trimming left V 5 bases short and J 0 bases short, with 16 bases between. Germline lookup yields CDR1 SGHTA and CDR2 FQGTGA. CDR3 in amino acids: CASSPRLERTNTGELFF. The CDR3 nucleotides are TGTGCCAGCAGCCCCCGACTAGAACGTACGAACACCGGGGAGCTGTTTTTT.

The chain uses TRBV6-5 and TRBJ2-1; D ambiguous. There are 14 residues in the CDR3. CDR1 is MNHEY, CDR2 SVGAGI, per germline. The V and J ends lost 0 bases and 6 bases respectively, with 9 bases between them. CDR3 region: CASSYSSTSNEQFF. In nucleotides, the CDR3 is TGTGCCAGCAGTTACTCGAGTACCAGCAATGAGCAGTTCTTC.

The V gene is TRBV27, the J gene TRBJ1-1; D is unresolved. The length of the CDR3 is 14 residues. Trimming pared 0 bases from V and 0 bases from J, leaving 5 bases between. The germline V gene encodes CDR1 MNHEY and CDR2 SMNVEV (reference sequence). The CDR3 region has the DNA TGTGCCAGCAGTTTATCGAGGCTGAACACTGAAGCTTTCTTT. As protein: CASSLSRLNTEAFF.

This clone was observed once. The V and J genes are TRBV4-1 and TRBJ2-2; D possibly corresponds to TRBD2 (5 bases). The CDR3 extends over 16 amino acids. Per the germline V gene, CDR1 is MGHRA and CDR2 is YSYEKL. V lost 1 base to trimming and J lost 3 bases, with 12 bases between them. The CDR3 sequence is CASSQGLGLYTGELFF. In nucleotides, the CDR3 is TGCGCCAGCAGCCAAGGCTTAGGACTTTACACCGGGGAGCTGTTTTTT.